This TCR beta chain came from a study of CD8+ T cells in alopecia areata. Background on the study: For the treated group, dosing was oral tofacitinib at 5 to 10 mg twice daily. Notes on the study in general: Within the top 100, expanded CD8+ clones significantly decreased with tofacitinib, as did scalp clonality.

The CDR3 is made up of 15 amino acids. Germline V gene lookup returns CDR1 GTSNPN and CDR2 SVGIG (reference sequence). V was shortened by 4 bases and J by 0 bases, with 15 bases between the two germline ends. A remark on this clone: The target antigen is unknown.

Treatment denoted: oral pan-JAK inhibitor, 5-10 mg twice daily. CD4+ and CD8+ T cells were sorted from PBMCs stained for CD3, CD4 and CD8. cDNA serving as the sequencing template came from extracted, reverse transcribed RNA. Method: immunoSEQ multiplex PCR; TCRdb's copy keeps in-frame clones and lacks some. The sample consists of 130,000 or so clones, around 60% of them appearing once. Sequencing was performed on CD4+ T cells sorted from blood, taken at week 4, from a patient treated with tofacitinib. The sequence came from a human donor with alopecia areata. V gene TRBV30 combines with J gene TRBJ1-2; possibly TRBD1 for D (6 bases). The CDR3 bases are TGTGCCTGGACCCTCAGGGGCCTAGCTAACTATGGCTACACCTTC. Encoded protein: CAWTLRGLANYGYTF.